This passage covers 20 T cell receptor beta chains from one sample sequenced in a study of CD8 T cells in ankylosing spondylitis. Antigen specificity for these receptors is unknown. Points from the study as a whole: For ankylosing spondylitis blood, a TCR beta motif of 8 or 9 highly homologous variants appeared characteristic.

TCRdb re-called the 5' RACE reads with MiXCR, one entry per CDR3 protein. The table lists hundreds of thousands of distinct CDR3 sequences, about 13% of them singletons, with nearly 7% in the top ten. The sequencing input was blood, either unsorted or a sorted T cell fraction (not recorded which). These receptors originate from a male donor with ankylosing spondylitis.

This clonotype was seen more than once but under ten times. The V gene is TRBV15, the J gene TRBJ2-1; 7 bases align to TRBD2. In germline, CDR1 is LNHNV, CDR2 YYDKDF (reference sequence). This CDR3 comprises 16 residues. V dropped 5 bases and J dropped 0; count of bases not matched to a gene: 7. The CDR3 protein is CATSGASGHSYNEQFF. The CDR3 DNA reads TGTGCCACCAGCGGAGCTAGCGGACACTCCTACAATGAGCAGTTCTTC.

This clonotype turned up a few times. The chain uses TRBV5-1 and TRBJ2-5; 8 nucleotides align to TRBD2. The CDR3 contains 17 residues. Germline lookup yields CDR1 SGHRS and CDR2 YFSETQ. V was clipped by 2 bases and J by 5 bases; unmatched bases: 14. CDR3 amino acids: CASSFGTSPTIRETQYF. CDR3 bases: TGCGCCAGCAGCTTTGGGACTAGTCCTACAATTCGGGAGACCCAGTACTTC. The complete variable domain, with remaining parts taken from reference TRBV5-1 and TRBJ2-5, reads KAGVTQTPRYLIKTRGQQVTLSCSPISGHRSVSWYQQTPGQGLQFLFEYFSETQRNKGNFPGRFSGRQFSNSRSEMNVSTLELGDSALYLCASSFGTSPTIRETQYFGPGTRLLVL.

This clonotype has a handful of counts. This chain joins TRBV10-2 and TRBJ2-1; 12 positions agree with TRBD2. The ends lost 6 bases at V and 3 bases at J; junction bases unmatched: 3. Per germline, CDR1 WSHSY and CDR2 SAAADI. The CDR3 is 15 amino acids. In nucleotides, the CDR3 is TGCGCCAGCAGACGGACTAGCGGGGTCTACAATGAGCAGTTCTTC. Residues: CASRRTSGVYNEQFF.

V is TRBV5-6 and J is TRBJ2-7; D may match TRBD1 or TRBD2 (5 bases each). V dropped 0 bases and J dropped 2 bases, with 12 bases sitting between them. Germline values: CDR1 SGHDT, CDR2 YYEEEE. The CDR3 covers 15 residues. The CDR3 DNA sequence: TGTGCCAGCAGCTTGGTTGAAATGGGGGCCTACGAGCAGTACTTC. It specifies CASSLVEMGAYEQYF.

This clonotype was counted at least ten times. The chain links TRBV12-3 or TRBV12-4 to TRBJ2-1; D is uncertain. The V gene lost 8 bases and the J gene lost 1 base, with 9 bases spanning the gap. The CDR3 runs 13 residues. The CDR3 is CASGRESYNEQFF. The CDR3 DNA follows: TGTGCCAGCGGAAGGGAATCCTACAATGAGCAGTTCTTC.

This clonotype appeared a few times. The chain employs TRBV15 and TRBJ2-4, with D possibly being TRBD2 (5 bases). The CDR3 length is 17 residues. Trimming removed 0 bases from V and 2 bases from J, with 14 bases in between. Germline V gene lookup returns CDR1 LNHNV and CDR2 YYDKDF (reference sequence). The CDR3 bases are TGTGCCACCAGCAGAGATCCCCCTAGCCTAACCAAAAACATTCAGTACTTC. As protein: CATSRDPPSLTKNIQYF.

In this sample, this clonotype turned up a few times. The chain carries TRBV11-3 and TRBJ2-1; D is possibly TRBD1 (6 bases). CDR3 length: 12 residues. V lost 5 bases, J lost 12 bases, and 14 bases lay in between. Germline V gene sequence: CDR1 SGHNT, CDR2 YENEEA. CDR3 nucleotide sequence: TGTGCCAGCAGCCTAGGGGGTCCCGGGCAGTTCTTC. Translating it yields CASSLGGPGQFF. Together with reference TRBV11-3 and TRBJ2-1, the CDR3 gives the full variable domain: EAGVVQSPRYKIIEKKQPVAFWCNPISGHNTLYWYLQNLGQGPELLIRYENEEAVDDSQLPKDRFSAERLKGVDSTLKIQPAELGDSAVYLCASSLGGPGQFFGPGTRLTVL.

The chain combines TRBV27 with TRBJ1-5; no clear D gene. V dropped 5 bases and J dropped 0 bases, with 14 bases sitting between them. CDR1 MNHEY and CDR2 SMNVEV come from the germline V gene (reference sequence). The CDR3 sequence is 16 residues long. The CDR3 loop is CASSPPGKGSNQPQHF. The CDR3 region has the DNA TGTGCCAGCAGTCCCCCCGGGAAGGGTAGCAATCAGCCCCAGCATTTT.

This clonotype has ten or more counts. The V gene is TRBV5-1, the J gene TRBJ1-1; D is undetermined. Trimming took 4 bases from V and 0 from J, leaving 10 bases between them. The CDR3 contains 14 residues. Germline V lookup: CDR1 SGHRS, CDR2 YFSETQ. The CDR3 region has the DNA TGCGCCAGCAGCGCTTATAGGCTGAACACTGAAGCTTTCTTT. Translating it yields CASSAYRLNTEAFF. The whole variable domain, remainder taken from reference TRBV5-1 and TRBJ1-1, is KAGVTQTPRYLIKTRGQQVTLSCSPISGHRSVSWYQQTPGQGLQFLFEYFSETQRNKGNFPGRFSGRQFSNSRSEMNVSTLELGDSALYLCASSAYRLNTEAFFGQGTRLTVV.

A few counts support this clonotype. The chain joins TRBV11-2 to TRBJ2-3; 7 nucleotides align to TRBD2. The CDR3 covers 17 residues. Germline V gene lookup returns CDR1 SGHAT and CDR2 FQNNGV. The V gene end was trimmed by 1 base and the J gene end by 2 bases; junction bases not matched to a gene: 9. The CDR3 nucleotides are TGTGCCAGCAGCTTAGTTGTCCTAGCGGCTAACACAGATACGCAGTATTTT. This encodes CASSLVVLAANTDTQYF.

This clonotype was picked up a small number of times. The genes are TRBV11-3 and TRBJ1-1, with TRBD1 as a possible D gene (5 bases). Germline V gene sequence: CDR1 SGHNT, CDR2 YENEEA. The CDR3 sequence is 17 residues long. V was clipped by 4 bases and J by 2 bases, with 20 bases between them. The CDR3 coding sequence is TGTGCCAGCAGCTCCCAGGGTTATGGCAGGGCAAACACTGAAGCTTTCTTT. It specifies CASSSQGYGRANTEAFF.

This clonotype was observed at least ten times. This chain connects TRBV5-5 to TRBJ1-4; maybe TRBD1 (6 bases). Germline CDR1 is SGHKS and CDR2 is YYEKEE (reference sequence). V lost 1 base, J lost 8 bases, and 18 bases lay in between. CDR3 size: 16 residues. The CDR3 is CASSLLGQQVREKLFF. Here the CDR3 DNA reads TGTGCCAGCAGCTTGTTGGGACAACAAGTCCGGGAAAAACTGTTTTTT. The whole variable domain, filled in from reference TRBV5-5 and TRBJ1-4, reads DAGVTQSPTHLIKTRGQQVTLRCSPISGHKSVSWYQQVLGQGPQFIFQYYEKEERGRGNFPDRFSARQFPNYSSELNVNALLLGDSALYLCASSLLGQQVREKLFFGSGTQLSVL.

The chain links TRBV7-8 to TRBJ2-2; D remains ambiguous. CDR3 length equals 13 residues. Trimming stripped 4 bases from V and 3 bases from J, with 6 bases between. CDR1 is SGHVS and CDR2 is FQNEAQ in the germline V gene. The CDR3 DNA reads as TGTGCCAGCAGCTCAGTGGACACCGGGGAGCTGTTTTTT. It translates to CASSSVDTGELFF.

The table lists this clonotype with many counts. The chain employs TRBV12-3 or TRBV12-4 and TRBJ2-1, with 8 bases lining up with TRBD2. The trim removed 8 bases at V and 0 bases at J, leaving 6 bases unmatched. The length of the CDR3 is 15 residues. CDR3 loop: CASGAGGRSYNEQFF. The CDR3 coding sequence is TGTGCCAGCGGGGCGGGAGGCCGCTCCTACAATGAGCAGTTCTTC.

This clonotype came up a few times. The V gene is TRBV4-2, the J gene TRBJ2-5; TRBD2 matches at 11 bases. The V gene end was trimmed by 1 base and the J gene end by 2 bases; junction bases not matched to a gene: 9. This CDR3 has 18 residues. Per germline, CDR1 LGHNA and CDR2 YNFKEQ. The CDR3: CASSQGGAGTSGQETQYF. In nucleotides, the CDR3 is TGTGCCAGCAGCCAAGGGGGGGCCGGGACTAGCGGACAAGAGACCCAGTACTTC.

The chain is built from TRBV7-2 and TRBJ2-7, with TRBD1 matching over 7 bases. The CDR3 is made up of 13 amino acids. Germline V lookup: CDR1 SGHTA, CDR2 FQGNSA. V trimming: 2 bases; J trimming: 4 bases; junction bases outside the gene matches: 2. CDR3 nucleotides: TGTGCCAGCAGCTTACTACAGGGGTACGAGCAGTACGTC. Amino acids: CASSLLQGYEQYV.

This clonotype showed up just a few times. V gene TRBV18 combines with J gene TRBJ2-1; 9 positions match TRBD2. CDR1 is KGHSH and CDR2 is LQKENI in the germline V gene. V dropped 2 bases and J dropped 5; count of bases not matched to a gene: 7. The CDR3 covers 16 residues. The CDR3 region is CASSPELLAGNNEQFF. The CDR3, as DNA: TGTGCCAGCTCACCAGAGCTGCTAGCGGGAAACAATGAGCAGTTCTTC.

This clonotype turned up a few times. The rearrangement uses TRBV5-6 and TRBJ2-6; weak D call: TRBD2 (6 bases). Germline CDR1 SGHDT, CDR2 YYEEEE. The CDR3 is 13 amino acids. Trimming left V 4 bases short and J 12 bases short, with 14 bases between. Here the CDR3 DNA reads TGTGCCAGCAGCCCCGGGACTTCCGGCGTCCTGACTTTC. Its protein product is CASSPGTSGVLTF.

The CDR3 region has the DNA TGTGCCAGCAGCTCCGACAGAGCCGGATCACCCCTCCACTTT. Its protein product is CASSSDRAGSPLHF. The genes are TRBV6-1 and TRBJ1-6, with D perhaps matching TRBD1 (5 bases). Germline V gene lookup returns CDR1 MNHNS and CDR2 SASEGT. The germline V and J ends were trimmed by 6 bases and 10 bases, with 16 bases remaining between them. This CDR3 region has 14 residues.

This rearrangement joins TRBV18 to TRBJ2-1; tentative D call: TRBD2 (6 bases). V lost 5 bases to trimming and J lost 8 bases, with 25 bases between them. This CDR3 has 17 amino acids. The germline V gene encodes CDR1 KGHSH and CDR2 LQKENI. CDR3 amino acids: CASSFDEGGIRVDEQFF. Here the CDR3 DNA reads TGTGCCAGCTCATTCGATGAGGGAGGCATCCGGGTCGATGAGCAGTTCTTC.